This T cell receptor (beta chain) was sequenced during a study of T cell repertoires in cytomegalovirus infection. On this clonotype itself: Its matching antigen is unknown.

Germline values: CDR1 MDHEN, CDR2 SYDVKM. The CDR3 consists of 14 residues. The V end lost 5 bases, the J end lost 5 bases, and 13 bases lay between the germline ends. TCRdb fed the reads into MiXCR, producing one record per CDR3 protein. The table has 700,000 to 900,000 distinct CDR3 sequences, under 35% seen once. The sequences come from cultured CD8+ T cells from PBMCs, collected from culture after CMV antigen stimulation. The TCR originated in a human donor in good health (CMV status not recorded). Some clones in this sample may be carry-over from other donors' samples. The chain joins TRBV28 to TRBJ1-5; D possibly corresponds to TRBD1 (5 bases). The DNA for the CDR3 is TGTGCCAGCAGTACCGACAGACCCCATCAGCCCCAGCATTTT. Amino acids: CASSTDRPHQPQHF.